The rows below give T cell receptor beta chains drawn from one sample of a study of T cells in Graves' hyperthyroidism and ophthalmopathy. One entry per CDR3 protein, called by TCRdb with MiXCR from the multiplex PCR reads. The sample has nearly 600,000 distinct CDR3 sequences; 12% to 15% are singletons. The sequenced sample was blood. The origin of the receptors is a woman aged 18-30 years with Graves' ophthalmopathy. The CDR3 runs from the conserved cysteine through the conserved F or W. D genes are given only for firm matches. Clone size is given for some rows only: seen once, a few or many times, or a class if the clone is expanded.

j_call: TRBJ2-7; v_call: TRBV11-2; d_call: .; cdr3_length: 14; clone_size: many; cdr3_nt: TGTGCCAGCAGCCTAAGATGGGGGAACTACGAGCAGTACTTC; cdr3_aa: CASSLRWGNYEQYF
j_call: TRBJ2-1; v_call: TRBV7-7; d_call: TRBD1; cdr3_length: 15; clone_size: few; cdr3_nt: TGTGCTAGCAGCTTACTCGGACAGGGTGCTGATGAGCAGTTCTTC; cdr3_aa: CASSLLGQGADEQFF
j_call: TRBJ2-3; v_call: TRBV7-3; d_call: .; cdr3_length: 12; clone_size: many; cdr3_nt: TGTGCCAGCAGCACCGTCCCAGATACGCAGTATTTT; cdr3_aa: CASSTVPDTQYF
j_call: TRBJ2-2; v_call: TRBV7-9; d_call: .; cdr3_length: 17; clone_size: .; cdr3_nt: TGTGCCAGCAGCTTAGGATTAGGGCTACTTAGCACCGGGGAGCTGTTTTTT; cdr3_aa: CASSLGLGLLSTGELFF
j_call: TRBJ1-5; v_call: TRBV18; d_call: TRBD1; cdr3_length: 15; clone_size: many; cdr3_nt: TGTGCCAGCTCACCACAGGGGGCACGGGATCAGCCCCAGCATTTT; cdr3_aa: CASSPQGARDQPQHF
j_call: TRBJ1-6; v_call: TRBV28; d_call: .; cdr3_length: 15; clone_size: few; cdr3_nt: TGTGCCAGCAGCCCCCTCTGGACGGCCAATTCACCCCTCCACTTT; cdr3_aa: CASSPLWTANSPLHF
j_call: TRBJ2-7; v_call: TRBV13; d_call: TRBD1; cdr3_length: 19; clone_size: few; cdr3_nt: TGTGCCAGCAGCCTCACCGGGACAGGGGCTCCCTACTGGTCCTACGAGCAGTACTTC; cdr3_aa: CASSLTGTGAPYWSYEQYF
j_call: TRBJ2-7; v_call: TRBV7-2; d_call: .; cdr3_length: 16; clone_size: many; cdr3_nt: TGTGCCAGCAGCTTAGGCCCTCGACGGGGGAACTACGAGCAGTACTTC; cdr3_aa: CASSLGPRRGNYEQYF
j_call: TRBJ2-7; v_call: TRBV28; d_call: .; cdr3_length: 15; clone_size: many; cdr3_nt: TGTGCCAGCAGTTCTCCCTTCTTCTCGGCGGACGAGCAGTACTTC; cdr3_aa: CASSSPFFSADEQYF
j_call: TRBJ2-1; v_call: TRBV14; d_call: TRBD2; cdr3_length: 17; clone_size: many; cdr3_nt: TGTGCCAGCAGCCCTGACCTCAACGCGGGAGTAGGCTATGAGCAGTTCTTC; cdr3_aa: CASSPDLNAGVGYEQFF
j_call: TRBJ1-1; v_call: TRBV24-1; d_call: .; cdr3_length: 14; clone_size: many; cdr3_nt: TGTGCCACCAGGGGGGCGGGACGGAACACTGAAGCTTTCTTT; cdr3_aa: CATRGAGRNTEAFF
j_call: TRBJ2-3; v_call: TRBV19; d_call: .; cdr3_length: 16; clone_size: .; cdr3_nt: TGTGCCAGTAGTATCATATTGACAGCAAGCACAGATACGCAGTATTTT; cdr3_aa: CASSIILTASTDTQYF
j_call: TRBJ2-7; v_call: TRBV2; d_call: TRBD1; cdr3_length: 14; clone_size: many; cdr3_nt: TGTGCCAGCAGCGTTAAGGGGGCCTCGTTAAGGCAGTACTTC; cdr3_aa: CASSVKGASLRQYF
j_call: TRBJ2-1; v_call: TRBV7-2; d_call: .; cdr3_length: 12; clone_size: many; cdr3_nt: TGTGCCAGCAGAAGCACGAACAATGAGCAGTTCTTC; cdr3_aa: CASRSTNNEQFF
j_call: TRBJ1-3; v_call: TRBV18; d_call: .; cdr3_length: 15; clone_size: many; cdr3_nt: TGTGCCAGCTCACCCGACAGAAGCTCTGGAAACACCATATATTTT; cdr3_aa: CASSPDRSSGNTIYF
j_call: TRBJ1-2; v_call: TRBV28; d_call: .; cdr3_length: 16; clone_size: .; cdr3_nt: TGTGCCAGCAGTTTATTTCTCCTGGCGGGTTATTGTGGCTACACCTTC; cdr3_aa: CASSLFLLAGYCGYTF
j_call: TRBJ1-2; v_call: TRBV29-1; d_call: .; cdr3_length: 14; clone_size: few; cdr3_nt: TGCAGCGTTGATGTACAGGGATTCGACTATGGCTACACCTTC; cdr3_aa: CSVDVQGFDYGYTF
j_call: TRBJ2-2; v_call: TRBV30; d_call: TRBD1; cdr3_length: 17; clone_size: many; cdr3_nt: TGTGCCTGGAGTGAGTACGGACAGGGGGCGAACACCGGGGAGCTGTTTTTT; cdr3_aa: CAWSEYGQGANTGELFF
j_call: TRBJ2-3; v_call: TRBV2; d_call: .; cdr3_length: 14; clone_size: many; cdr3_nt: TGTGCCAGCAGTGAAGGGGCAGACACAGATACGCAGTATTTT; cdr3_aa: CASSEGADTDTQYF
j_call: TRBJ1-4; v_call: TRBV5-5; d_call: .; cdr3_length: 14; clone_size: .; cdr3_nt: TGTGCCAGCAGTCGCCGGGACCTTAATGAAAAACTGTTTTTT; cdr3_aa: CASSRRDLNEKLFF
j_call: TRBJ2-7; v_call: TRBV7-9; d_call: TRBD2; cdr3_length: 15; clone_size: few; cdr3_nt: TGTGCCAGCAGCTCCCTCGCGGGGGTCGCTAACGAGCAGTACTTC; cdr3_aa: CASSSLAGVANEQYF
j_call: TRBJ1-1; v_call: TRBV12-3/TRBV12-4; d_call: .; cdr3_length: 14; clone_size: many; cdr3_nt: TGTGCCAGCAGAATTATCGGAACCCGGGACAAAGCTTTCTTT; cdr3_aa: CASRIIGTRDKAFF
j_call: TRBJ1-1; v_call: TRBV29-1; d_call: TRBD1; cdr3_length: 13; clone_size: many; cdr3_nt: TGCAGCGTTCGCAGGGGGCTGGGTACTGAAGCTTTCTTT; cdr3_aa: CSVRRGLGTEAFF
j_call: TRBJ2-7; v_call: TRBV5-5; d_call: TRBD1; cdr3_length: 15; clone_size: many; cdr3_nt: TGTGCCAGCGGCCTTCCCAGGGGGCGCAGGAACGAGCAGTACTTC; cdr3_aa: CASGLPRGRRNEQYF
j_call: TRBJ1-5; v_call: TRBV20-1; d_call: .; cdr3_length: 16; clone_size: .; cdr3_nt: TGCAGTGCTAGACCTCTAGTGGGGGGACCCAATCAGCCCCAGCATTTT; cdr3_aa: CSARPLVGGPNQPQHF
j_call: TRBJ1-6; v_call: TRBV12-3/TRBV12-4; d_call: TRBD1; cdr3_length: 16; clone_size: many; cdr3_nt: TGTGCCAGCAGTTTAGGAGGGGGCGGCTATAATTCACCCCTCCACTTT; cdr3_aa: CASSLGGGGYNSPLHF
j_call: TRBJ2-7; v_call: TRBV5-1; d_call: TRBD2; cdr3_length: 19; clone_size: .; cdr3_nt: TGCGCCAGCAGCTTGGCGGAGTCGGGGACTAGCGGGAGATCCCGCGAGCAGTACTTC; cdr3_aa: CASSLAESGTSGRSREQYF
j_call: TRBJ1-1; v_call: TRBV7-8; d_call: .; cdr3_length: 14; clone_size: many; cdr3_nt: TGTGCCAGCAGCCTAGACGGGGGTAGTACTGAAGCTTTCTTT; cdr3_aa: CASSLDGGSTEAFF
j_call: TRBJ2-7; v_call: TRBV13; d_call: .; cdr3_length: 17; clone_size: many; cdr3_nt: TGTGCCAGCAGCTTAAGCCCCAGGAGGGTAGAGTCCTACGAGCAGTACTTC; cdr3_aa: CASSLSPRRVESYEQYF
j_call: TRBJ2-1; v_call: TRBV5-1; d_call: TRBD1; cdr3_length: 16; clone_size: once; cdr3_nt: TGCGCCAGCAGCCAACCCTACAGGGGGCGATACAATGAGCAGTTCTTC; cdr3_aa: CASSQPYRGRYNEQFF
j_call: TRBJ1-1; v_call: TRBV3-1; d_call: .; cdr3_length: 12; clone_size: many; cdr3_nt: TGTGCCAGCAGCCGCGGGGACACTGAAGCTTTCTTT; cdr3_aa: CASSRGDTEAFF
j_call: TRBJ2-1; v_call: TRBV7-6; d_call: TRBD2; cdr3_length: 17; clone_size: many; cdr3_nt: TGTGCCAGCAGCTTAGGAACAAGCGGGAGGCTCTACAATGAGCAGTTCTTC; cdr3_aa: CASSLGTSGRLYNEQFF
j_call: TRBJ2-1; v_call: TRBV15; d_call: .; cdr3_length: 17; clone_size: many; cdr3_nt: TGTGCCACCAGCAGGGAAAGACCGACTAGATTCGACAATGAGCAGTTCTTC; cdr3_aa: CATSRERPTRFDNEQFF
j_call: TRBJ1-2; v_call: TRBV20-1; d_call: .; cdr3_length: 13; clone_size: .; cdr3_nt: TGCAGTGCCAAGAGGGGTACGGACTATGGCTACACCTTC; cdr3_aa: CSAKRGTDYGYTF
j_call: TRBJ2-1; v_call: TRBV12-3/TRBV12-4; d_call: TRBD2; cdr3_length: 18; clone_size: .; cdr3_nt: TGTGCCAGCAGTTCGGTACTAGCGGGACCCCGGGGATACAATGAGCAGTTCTTC; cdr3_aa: CASSSVLAGPRGYNEQFF
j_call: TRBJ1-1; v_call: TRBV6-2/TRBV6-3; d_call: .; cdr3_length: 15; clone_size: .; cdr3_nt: TGTGCCAGCAGCCGAATAATTGACAGGCGCACTGAAGCTTTCTTT; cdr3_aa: CASSRIIDRRTEAFF
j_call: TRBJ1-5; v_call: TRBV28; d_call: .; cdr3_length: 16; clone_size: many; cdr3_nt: TGTGCCAGCAGCTTGGGGACACCACGGCGCAATCAGCCCCAGCATTTT; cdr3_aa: CASSLGTPRRNQPQHF
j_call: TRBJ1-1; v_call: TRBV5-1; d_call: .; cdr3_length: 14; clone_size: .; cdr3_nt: TGCGCCAGCAGCTTGGTCCGATTGAACACTGAAGCTTTCTTT; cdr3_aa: CASSLVRLNTEAFF
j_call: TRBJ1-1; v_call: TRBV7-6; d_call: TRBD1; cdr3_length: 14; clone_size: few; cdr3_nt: TGTGCCAGCAGCTCCCCAGGGGGAAAGGGTGAAGCTTTCTTT; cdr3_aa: CASSSPGGKGEAFF
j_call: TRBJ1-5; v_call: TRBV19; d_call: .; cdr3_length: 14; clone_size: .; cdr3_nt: TGTGCCAGTAGTATACAGGGTAGGAATCAGCCCCAGCATTTT; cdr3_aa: CASSIQGRNQPQHF